The 17 T cell receptor beta chains below all came from one sample that was sequenced in a study of T-cell memory formation after mild COVID-19. From the 5' RACE reads, TCRdb called clonotypes with MiXCR, one entry per CDR3 protein. Found here are almost 45,000 distinct CDR3 sequences, around 6.6% of them singletons; the top ten hold approximately 0.74%. The sequencing sample was made of PBMCs or a T cell subset sorted from them (not recorded which). These receptors came from an adult who had mild COVID-19 (a few samples of this study predate the infection). Cell type and time point are not known.

This clonotype has ten or more counts. J is TRBJ2-3 and V is TRBV20-1, with TRBD2 as a possible D gene (6 bases). Per the germline V gene, CDR1 is DFQATT and CDR2 is SNEGSKA (reference sequence). The CDR3 spans 14 residues. Trimming removed 3 bases from V and 6 bases from J, with 16 bases in between. The CDR3 here is CSASRPGAGDTQYF. CDR3 bases: TGCAGTGCTAGTCGGCCGGGAGCTGGCGATACGCAGTATTTT.

This clonotype was counted ten times or more. CDR3 nucleotide sequence: TGTGCCAGCAGCCAGGGGACAGGGAAAAGCAATCAGCCCCAGCATTTT. It is translated as CASSQGTGKSNQPQHF. The chain carries TRBV4-2 and TRBJ1-5, with 9 positions matching TRBD1. The germline V gene encodes CDR1 LGHNA and CDR2 YNFKEQ. The V segment lost 3 bases and the J segment 1 base; nucleotides outside the gene matches: 4. The CDR3 runs to 16 residues.

This clonotype was counted a few times. The chain links TRBV19 to TRBJ2-7, with D possibly TRBD1 on 6 matching bases. The CDR3 has 15 residues. V was pared by 4 bases and J by 3 bases, with 16 bases between. Germline CDR1 and CDR2: LNHDA and SQIVND (reference sequence). CDR3 coding DNA: TGTGCCAGTAGTACCCGAGCAGGGGAGAACTACGAGCAGTACTTC. Translating gives CASSTRAGENYEQYF.

The chain is built from TRBV6-6 and TRBJ1-3; D uncertain. V gave up 6 bases and J gave up 0 bases, with 15 bases separating them. The CDR3 has 16 residues. Per the germline V gene, CDR1 is MNHNY and CDR2 is SVGAGI (reference sequence). In DNA form, the CDR3 reads TGTGCCAGCAGACCCCGGTACAGCCCCTCTGGAAACACCATATATTTT. Translation gives CASRPRYSPSGNTIYF.

The chain is built from TRBV7-2 and TRBJ2-5; 12 bases map to TRBD2. This CDR3 region has 15 residues. V lost 5 bases and J lost 4; bases outside the gene matches: 5. CDR1 and CDR2 (germline): SGHTA, FQGNSA. In DNA, the CDR3 is TGTGCCAGCAGCGGGAAGGGACTAGCGGGAGAGACCCAGTACTTC. Encoded protein: CASSGKGLAGETQYF.

This clonotype was detected many times. The V call is TRBV7-2, the J call TRBJ2-2; D perhaps matches TRBD2 (7 bases). CDR3 size: 20 residues. Germline CDR1 SGHTA, CDR2 FQGNSA. Between the trimmed V and J ends, which lost 5 bases and 0 bases, there was a span of 25 bases. For the CDR3, the DNA is TGTGCCAGCAGCCTAACCCCCTTGCGGGGGCCGTTCGCGAACACCGGGGAGCTGTTTTTT. This translates into CASSLTPLRGPFANTGELFF. The full variable domain, in which reference TRBV7-2 and TRBJ2-2 provide the parts outside the CDR3, is GAGVSQSPSNKVTEKGKDVELRCDPISGHTALYWYRQSLGQGLEFLIYFQGNSAPDKSGLPSDRFSAERTGGSVSTLTIQRTQQEDSAVYLCASSLTPLRGPFANTGELFFGEGSRLTVL.

This clonotype came up a few times. This chain joins TRBV30 and TRBJ1-5, with D perhaps TRBD1 (5 bases). The V end lost 1 base, the J end lost 1 base, and 11 bases lay between the germline ends. Germline V CDR1 and CDR2: GTSNPN, SVGIG (reference sequence). The CDR3 is 15 residues long. CDR3 residues: CAWSGSGGSNQPQHF. The DNA of the CDR3 is TGTGCCTGGAGTGGATCCGGGGGGAGCAATCAGCCCCAGCATTTT.

The sample holds many counts of this clonotype. The chain joins TRBV12-3 or TRBV12-4 to TRBJ2-3; D may be TRBD1 or TRBD2 (5 bases each). Trimming removed 1 base at V and 6 bases at J, with 8 bases between. CDR3 length: 13 amino acids. Here the CDR3 DNA reads TGTGCCAGCAGTTTAGGAGGGGACGATACGCAGTATTTT. Amino acids: CASSLGGDDTQYF.

Ten or more counts support this clonotype. This chain uses TRBV5-1 with TRBJ2-7; D is unresolved. The V gene lost 0 bases and the J gene lost 0 bases, with 7 bases spanning the gap. The CDR3 contains 14 residues. CDR1 and CDR2 (germline): SGHRS, YFSETQ. The CDR3 sequence: CASSLVEASYEQYF. CDR3 sequence (DNA): TGCGCCAGCAGCTTGGTGGAAGCCTCCTACGAGCAGTACTTC.

The table lists this clonotype with many counts. The rearrangement joins TRBV5-1 to TRBJ2-7, with 12 bases matching TRBD1. The CDR3 covers 16 residues. CDR1 is SGHRS and CDR2 is YFSETQ in the germline V gene. The V and J ends lost 4 bases and 7 bases, in that order; junction bases with no gene match: 12. The CDR3 protein is CASSAFGGQGAKEQYF. DNA of the CDR3: TGCGCCAGCAGCGCATTCGGGGGACAGGGGGCGAAGGAGCAGTACTTC. The variable domain in full, with the rest retrieved from reference TRBV5-1 and TRBJ2-7, is KAGVTQTPRYLIKTRGQQVTLSCSPISGHRSVSWYQQTPGQGLQFLFEYFSETQRNKGNFPGRFSGRQFSNSRSEMNVSTLELGDSALYLCASSAFGGQGAKEQYFGPGTRLTVT.

In its sample, this clonotype was seen many times. V usage is TRBV10-3 and J usage is TRBJ2-1; TRBD1 matches 8 bases. Germline CDR1 is ENHRY and CDR2 is SYGVKD. CDR3 length equals 16 residues. Losses at the gene ends were 2 bases for V and 5 bases for J; bases not matched to a gene: 8. CDR3 DNA sequence: TGTGCCATCAGTGAGGGAGGACAGGGTGTTAACAATGAGCAGTTCTTC. It is translated as CAISEGGQGVNNEQFF.

The V and J genes are TRBV5-1 and TRBJ1-6; D might be TRBD1 (5 bases). Germline V gives CDR1 SGHRS, CDR2 YFSETQ. This CDR3 has 15 residues. Trimming cost V 4 bases and J 5 bases, with 13 bases left between them. CDR3 coding DNA: TGCGCCAGCAGCCTCCGACAGAGAGATAATTCACCCCTCCACTTT. It is translated as CASSLRQRDNSPLHF.

This clonotype is medium-sized in the sample. The V gene is TRBV20-1, the J gene TRBJ2-7; no reliable D call. This CDR3 spans 11 amino acids. The V gene's germline CDR1 is DFQATT and CDR2 SNEGSKA (reference sequence). V was clipped by 5 bases and J by 1 base, with 6 bases between them. Here the CDR3 DNA reads TGCAGTGCTGAAAGATCCTACGAGCAGTACTTC. This gives the protein CSAERSYEQYF.

This clonotype was counted at least ten times. The V call is TRBV7-9, the J call TRBJ1-2; D remains unclear. This CDR3 is 14 amino acids long. Germline V gene lookup returns CDR1 SEHNR and CDR2 FQNEAQ (reference sequence). V lost 4 bases to trimming and J lost 0 bases, with 9 bases between them. The CDR3 DNA is TGTGCCAGCAGCTCCGACGGGGCTAACTATGGCTACACCTTC. This gives the protein CASSSDGANYGYTF.

This clonotype was picked up many times. CDR3 sequence: CASSLDGTNEKLFF. CDR3 coding DNA: TGCGCCAGCAGCTTGGACGGTACTAATGAAAAACTGTTTTTT. The rearrangement links TRBV5-1 to TRBJ1-4; no definite D call. Germline CDR1 and CDR2: SGHRS and YFSETQ. This CDR3 has 14 residues. V was shortened by 0 bases and J by 2 bases, with 5 bases between the two germline ends.

CDR3 DNA sequence: TGTGCCTGGAGTGGGGGGGCCTACGAGCAGTACTTC. Protein sequence: CAWSGGAYEQYF. This chain connects TRBV30 to TRBJ2-7; D might be TRBD2 (6 bases). V was trimmed by 1 base and J by 2 bases, leaving 6 bases between them. The CDR3 sequence is 12 residues long. The germline V gene has CDR1 GTSNPN and CDR2 SVGIG (reference sequence).

This clonotype was seen ten or more times. The gene calls are TRBV18 and TRBJ1-1, with D possibly matching TRBD1 (5 bases). The CDR3 covers 13 residues. The ends were cut back, 4 bases at V and 7 bases at J, with 13 bases in the middle. Germline CDR1 is KGHSH and CDR2 is LQKENI. DNA of the CDR3: TGTGCCAGCTCACGCCGGGACGGTCATGAAGCTTTCTTT. Protein product: CASSRRDGHEAFF.